One sample yielded the 23 T cell receptor beta chains listed below, sequenced in a study of blood T cells in healthy people across ages. Primed by a sample-barcoded 5' primer and a J-beta primer mix, a second PCR proceeded for 7 to 11 cycles. Using its own MiXCR run on the 5' RACE reads, TCRdb lists one record per CDR3 protein. The sample records roughly 1,700,000 distinct CDR3 sequences, under 30% being singletons. The sample taken for sequencing was blood. The receptors originated from a woman in her 30s in good health.

About this clonotype itself: One junction end does not reproduce the germline sequence, and a read error may be involved. The rearrangement joins TRBV3-1 to TRBJ2-2, with D tentatively TRBD2 (5 bases). Germline CDR1 LGHDT, CDR2 YNNKEL (reference sequence). This CDR3 is 12 amino acids long. The CDR3: CASSHFTGERFF. CDR3 sequence (DNA): TGTGCCAGCAGCCATTTCACCGGGGAGCGGTTTTTT.

The chain links TRBV20-1 to TRBJ2-1; tentative D call: TRBD1 (5 bases). V shed 0 bases and J shed 5 bases, with 20 bases lying between them. The CDR3 extends over 17 amino acids. Germline loops: CDR1 DFQATT, CDR2 SNEGSKA (reference sequence). The CDR3 here is CSARDYETPGQNNEQFF. The CDR3 DNA follows: TGCAGTGCTAGAGATTATGAGACGCCAGGGCAAAACAATGAGCAGTTCTTC.

The rearrangement links TRBV5-1 to TRBJ2-7, with 7 bases lining up with TRBD1. The germline V gene encodes CDR1 SGHRS and CDR2 YFSETQ. V lost 4 bases and J lost 3; bases outside the gene matches: 7. The CDR3 covers 14 residues. The CDR3, as DNA: TGCGCCAGCAGCACGGGACAGAGGGTCTACGAGCAGTACTTC. Protein product: CASSTGQRVYEQYF.

This chain connects TRBV2 to TRBJ2-4; D not resolved. The DNA end lines up better with TRBJ2-5; the J call may be wrong. CDR3 size: 12 residues. Germline V lookup: CDR1 SNHLY, CDR2 FYNNEI. CDR3 coding DNA: TGTGCCAACAGCCCGGGCCCTGGGACCCAGTACTTC. This encodes CANSPGPGTQYF.

This clonotype was detected only a few times. The V and J genes are TRBV6-5 and TRBJ2-3; the D is unclear. The CDR3 is 13 amino acids. V was pared by 8 bases and J by 0 bases, with 9 bases between. In germline, CDR1 is MNHEY, CDR2 SVGAGI. The CDR3 loop reads CASGDMSTDTQYF. The CDR3 region has the DNA TGTGCCAGCGGGGATATGAGCACAGATACGCAGTATTTT.

V usage is TRBV6-1 and J usage is TRBJ2-5; the match to TRBD2 covers 11 bases. The J segment lost 3 bases and the V segment lost 8 bases, leaving 8 bases of the junction unmatched. Germline CDR1 and CDR2: MNHNS and SASEGT. This CDR3 spans 15 amino acids. The CDR3 spells CASFPGSGGEETQYF. The CDR3 nucleotides are TGTGCCAGCTTTCCTGGTAGCGGGGGGGAAGAGACCCAGTACTTC.

The V and J genes are TRBV12-3 or TRBV12-4 and TRBJ2-5, with 9 nucleotides matching TRBD2. With 6 bases clipped from V and 4 bases from J, the junction kept 12 bases outside the gene matches. This CDR3 region has 16 residues. CDR3 residues: CASRMGGGGRIETQYF. Written as DNA, the CDR3 is TGTGCCAGCAGGATGGGCGGGGGGGGACGAATAGAGACCCAGTACTTC.

The chain combines TRBV5-1 with TRBJ1-2; TRBD1 aligns across 10 bases. The length of the CDR3 is 13 residues. V was clipped by 4 bases and J by 7 bases; unmatched bases: 4. Germline CDR1 SGHRS, CDR2 YFSETQ. The CDR3 protein is CASSGGQGVGYTF. The CDR3 coding sequence is TGCGCCAGCAGCGGCGGACAGGGGGTTGGCTACACCTTC. The whole variable domain, remainder taken from reference TRBV5-1 and TRBJ1-2, is KAGVTQTPRYLIKTRGQQVTLSCSPISGHRSVSWYQQTPGQGLQFLFEYFSETQRNKGNFPGRFSGRQFSNSRSEMNVSTLELGDSALYLCASSGGQGVGYTFGSGTRLTVV.

A remark on this clonotype: With a much larger clone just one base away, this may be a read error. The chain has TRBV7-3 and TRBJ2-5; perhaps TRBD1 as D (6 bases). Germline-derived CDR1 and CDR2 are SGHTA and FQGTGA. This CDR3 spans 13 amino acids. V was shortened by 1 base and J by 11 bases, with 14 bases between the two germline ends. The CDR3 reads CASSLNREDEQYF. As DNA, the CDR3 is TGTGCCAGCAGCTTAAACAGGGAAGATGAGCAGTACTTC.

This clonotype was found a few times. CDR3: CSVYGTRETQYF. The CDR3 bases are TGCAGCGTATATGGGACGCGAGAGACCCAGTACTTC. The genes are TRBV29-1 and TRBJ2-5; D tentatively fits TRBD1 or TRBD2 (5 bases each). The CDR3 runs to 12 residues. V was pared by 6 bases and J by 4 bases, with 12 bases between. In germline, CDR1 is SQVTM, CDR2 ANQGSEA. The entire variable domain, with the rest obtained from reference TRBV29-1 and TRBJ2-5, is as follows: SAVISQKPSRDICQRGTSLTIQCQVDSQVTMMFWYRQQPGQSLTLIATANQGSEATYESGFVIDKFPISRPNLTFSTLTVSNMSPEDSSIYLCSVYGTRETQYFGPGTRLLVL.

The V call is TRBV12-3 or TRBV12-4, the J call TRBJ1-6; the D gene is possibly TRBD1 (5 bases). The CDR3 consists of 15 residues. V lost 7 bases and J lost 7, with 17 bases in between. CDR3 sequence reads: CASTLFQGANSPLHF. In nucleotides, the CDR3 is TGTGCCAGCACCCTTTTTCAGGGCGCGAATTCACCCCTCCACTTT.

This clonotype was seen a handful of times. V usage is TRBV21-1 and J usage is TRBJ2-4. TRBV21-1 corresponds to a pseudogene. The CDR3 extends over 12 amino acids. The CDR3 region has the DNA TGTGCCAGCAGCAACAGGCGCGATGAGCAGTACTTC. This encodes CASSNRRDEQYF.

The V and J genes are TRBV30 and TRBJ2-2, with 10 bases aligning to TRBD1. The CDR3 covers 15 residues. The V segment lost 2 bases and the J segment 4 bases; nucleotides outside the gene matches: 4. Germline V gene data show CDR1 as GTSNPN and CDR2 as SVGIG (reference sequence). CDR3 residues: CAWSPGQGPTGELFF. The CDR3 nucleotides read TGTGCCTGGAGTCCGGGACAGGGGCCCACCGGGGAGCTGTTTTTT.

In this sample, this clonotype turned up a few times. The J gene is TRBJ2-7, the V gene TRBV7-2; 13 bases are a match to TRBD2. Germline CDR1 SGHTA, CDR2 FQGNSA. The CDR3 is made up of 14 amino acids. J lost 5 bases, V lost 5 bases, and 3 bases had no gene match. The CDR3 spells CASSEGTSGNEQYF. CDR3 nucleotide sequence: TGTGCCAGCAGCGAAGGGACTAGCGGGAACGAGCAGTACTTC. The full variable domain, rest sourced from reference TRBV7-2 and TRBJ2-7, is GAGVSQSPSNKVTEKGKDVELRCDPISGHTALYWYRQSLGQGLEFLIYFQGNSAPDKSGLPSDRFSAERTGGSVSTLTIQRTQQEDSAVYLCASSEGTSGNEQYFGPGTRLTVT.

Points on this clonotype: A much larger clone is a single base away; this may be a read error. Since no conserved phenylalanine or tryptophan closes the CDR3, a read error is the likely cause. The V and J genes are TRBV24-1 and TRBJ2-7; 9 bases agree with TRBD1. After removal of 4 bases from V and 1 base from J, the junction contained 4 bases not matched to a gene. In germline, CDR1 is KGHDR, CDR2 SFDVKD. The CDR3 totals 15 residues. The CDR3 spells CATSEAGQGSYEQYC. For the CDR3, the DNA is TGTGCCACCAGTGAGGCGGGACAGGGTTCCTACGAGCAGTACTGC.

This clonotype was recorded many times. The rearrangement links TRBV24-1 to TRBJ2-5; D call uncertain. The V gene's germline CDR1 is KGHDR and CDR2 SFDVKD. Trimming took 3 bases from V and 2 from J, leaving 9 bases between them. This CDR3 spans 14 amino acids. The CDR3 bases are TGTGCCACCAGTGATACGGGCAGTCAAGAGACCCAGTACTTC. Translation gives CATSDTGSQETQYF.

A few counts support this clonotype. Given a much more abundant clone one base away, this may be a read error. The chain couples TRBV12-3 or TRBV12-4 to TRBJ2-7; D tentatively fits TRBD1 or TRBD2 (6 bases each). This CDR3 spans 14 amino acids. V was shortened by 6 bases and J by 2 bases, with 14 bases between the two germline ends. CDR3 protein: CASRTYGGPYEQYF. The DNA for the CDR3 is TGTGCCAGCAGGACATACGGGGGCCCCTACGAGCAGTACTTC.

The V and J genes are TRBV11-1 and TRBJ2-1, with D possibly being TRBD2 (6 bases). Looked up from germline, CDR1 is SGHAT and CDR2 is FQDESV (reference sequence). Between the trimmed V and J ends, which lost 9 bases and 6 bases, there was a span of 39 bases. The CDR3 covers 21 residues. The CDR3 coding sequence is TGTGCCAGTCGGGGGTACAGAGCCTCAATAGACATGGGTCACATAGCCAATGAGCAGTTCTTC. Amino acids: CASRGYRASIDMGHIANEQFF.

This clonotype has a count of ten or more. The genes are TRBV12-5 and TRBJ2-5; a possible D gene is TRBD1 (5 bases). The CDR3 extends over 13 amino acids. Germline V gene data show CDR1 as LGHNT and CDR2 as FRNRAP. V was pared by 9 bases and J by 0 bases, with 11 bases between. CDR3 protein: CASGPGYQETQYF. Written as DNA, the CDR3 is TGTGCTAGCGGACCAGGGTACCAAGAGACCCAGTACTTC.

This clonotype was detected many times. The V and J genes are TRBV7-9 and TRBJ2-4; D remains unclear. The CDR3 spans 17 residues. Germline V gene data show CDR1 as SEHNR and CDR2 as FQNEAQ (reference sequence). Trimming left V 5 bases short and J 3 bases short, with 20 bases between. CDR3 nucleotide sequence: TGTGCCAGCAGCGCCCCTCAGTCTCCCTTAGGCAAAAACATTCAGTACTTC. It encodes CASSAPQSPLGKNIQYF. The variable domain in full, completed from reference TRBV7-9 and TRBJ2-4, reads DTGVSQNPRHKITKRGQNVTFRCDPISEHNRLYWYRQTLGQGPEFLTYFQNEAQLEKSRLLSDRFSAERPKGSFSTLEIQRTEQGDSAMYLCASSAPQSPLGKNIQYFGAGTRLSVL.

The rearrangement uses TRBV20-1 and TRBJ1-1; tentatively, D is TRBD1 (5 bases). This CDR3 has 14 amino acids. From germline, CDR1 is DFQATT and CDR2 SNEGSKA (reference sequence). V gave up 6 bases and J gave up 6 bases, with 20 bases separating them. The CDR3 loop is CSAWERGPGSEAFF. The CDR3 DNA is TGCAGTGCCTGGGAAAGGGGACCTGGGTCTGAAGCTTTCTTT.

To note about this clonotype: A much larger clone is a single base away; this may be a read error. The gene calls are TRBV9 and TRBJ2-4; a possible D gene is TRBD2 (6 bases). Per germline, CDR1 SGDLS and CDR2 YYNGEE. The V and J ends lost 0 bases and 13 bases respectively, with 20 bases between them. The CDR3 runs to 15 residues. The CDR3 DNA follows: TGTGCCAGCAGCGTAGCGGGGAGGACCTACAATGAGCAGTACTTC. It yields the protein CASSVAGRTYNEQYF.

This clonotype showed up just a few times. The chain links TRBV2 to TRBJ2-5, with TRBD1 identical over 7 bases. This CDR3 is built from 14 residues. J lost 5 bases, V lost 6 bases, and 9 bases had no gene match. Germline V gene sequence: CDR1 SNHLY, CDR2 FYNNEI. This chain's CDR3 is CASSTRQGGETQYF. The CDR3 nucleotides read TGTGCCAGCAGCACTCGACAGGGCGGGGAGACCCAGTACTTC. Full variable domain (rest looked up from reference TRBV2 and TRBJ2-5): EPEVTQTPSHQVTQMGQEVILRCVPISNHLYFYWYRQILGQKVEFLVSFYNNEISEKSEIFDDQFSVERPDGSNFTLKIRSTKLEDSAMYFCASSTRQGGETQYFGPGTRLLVL.